This T cell receptor (beta chain) was documented in a study of blood T cells in healthy people across ages. General study points: Compared with aged donors, long-lived donors showed fewer expanded clones, suggesting selection.

The CDR3 is 17 residues long. A second PCR, run for about 7 to 11 cycles, used a sample-barcoded 5' primer plus a J-beta primer mix. TCRdb analysed the 5' RACE reads with MiXCR anew, one entry per CDR3 protein. The sample has some 710,000 distinct CDR3 sequences; about 45% are singletons. On this clonotype itself: What it binds is unknown. The junction departs from the called germline gene at one end, perhaps through a read error.

This clonotype was sampled from an elderly man in good health. The rearrangement joins TRBV12-3 or TRBV12-4 to TRBJ2-3, with a tentative D call TRBD1 (6 bases). The specimen sequenced was blood. CDR3 nucleotide sequence: TGTGCCAGCAGCTTTGGAAGGAACAGGGTGAGAGCAGATATGCAGTATTTT. Translation gives CASSFGRNRVRADMQYF.